This T cell receptor beta chain was observed in a study of post-analysis software for immune sequencing data. Study-wide findings and caveats: When patients were compared with controls, 4 or 5 TRBV segments were more frequent, TRBV5-6, TRBV5-1 and TRBV20-1 among them.

This clonotype has a handful of counts. Its antigen is currently unknown. The library was made from cDNA and included unique molecular identifiers. MiXCR, applied by TCRdb to the PCR reads, yields one record per CDR3 protein. The sample lists roughly 800,000 distinct CDR3 sequences, around 50% occurring once. Unmatched junction bases numbered 11, after V lost 3 bases and J lost 2 bases. The germline gives CDR1 SGHAT, CDR2 FQNNGV. The CDR3 totals 18 residues. The TCR was taken from a girl under 18 with multiple sclerosis. The chain carries TRBV11-2 and TRBJ1-3, with 9 bases matching TRBD1. Source material: blood. The CDR3 loop reads CASSFRDRVEGTGNTIYF. The CDR3 DNA sequence: TGTGCCAGCAGCTTCCGGGACAGGGTGGAGGGAACTGGAAACACCATATATTTT.